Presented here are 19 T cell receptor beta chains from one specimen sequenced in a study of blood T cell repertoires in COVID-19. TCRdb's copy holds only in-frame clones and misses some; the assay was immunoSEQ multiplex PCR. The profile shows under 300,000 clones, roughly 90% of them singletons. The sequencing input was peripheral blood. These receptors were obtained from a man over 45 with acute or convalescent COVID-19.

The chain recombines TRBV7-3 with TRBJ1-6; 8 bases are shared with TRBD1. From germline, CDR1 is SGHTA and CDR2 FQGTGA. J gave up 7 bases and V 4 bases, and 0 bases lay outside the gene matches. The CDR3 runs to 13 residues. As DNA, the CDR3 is TGTGCCAGCAGCTGGACAGGGAATTCACCCCTCCACTTT. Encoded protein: CASSWTGNSPLHF.

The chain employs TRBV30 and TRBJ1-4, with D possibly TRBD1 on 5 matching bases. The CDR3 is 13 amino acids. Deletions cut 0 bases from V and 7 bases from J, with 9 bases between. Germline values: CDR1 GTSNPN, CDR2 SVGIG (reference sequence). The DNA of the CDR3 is TGTGCCTGGAGTGTACACAGGACTGAAAAACTGTTTTTT. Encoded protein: CAWSVHRTEKLFF.

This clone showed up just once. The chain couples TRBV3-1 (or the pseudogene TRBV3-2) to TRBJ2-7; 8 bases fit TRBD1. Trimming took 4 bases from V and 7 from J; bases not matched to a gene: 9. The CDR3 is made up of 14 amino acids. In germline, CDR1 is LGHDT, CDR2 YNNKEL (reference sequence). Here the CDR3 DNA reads TGTGCCAGCAGCCGACCCGGACAGGGTGGGGAGCAGTACTTC. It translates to CASSRPGQGGEQYF.

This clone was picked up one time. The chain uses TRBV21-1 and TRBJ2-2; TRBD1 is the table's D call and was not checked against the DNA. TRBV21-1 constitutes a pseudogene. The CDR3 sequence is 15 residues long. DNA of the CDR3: TGTGCCAGCAGCAAAGTTAAGGGGTCCCCCGGGGAGCTGTTTTTT. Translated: CASSKVKGSPGELFF.

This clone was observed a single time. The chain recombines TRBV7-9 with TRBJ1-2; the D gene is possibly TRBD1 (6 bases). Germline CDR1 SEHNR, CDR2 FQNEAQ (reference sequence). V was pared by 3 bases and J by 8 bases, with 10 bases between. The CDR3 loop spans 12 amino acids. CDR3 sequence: CASSFQGQGYTF. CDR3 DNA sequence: TGTGCCAGCAGCTTCCAGGGGCAGGGCTACACCTTC.

CDR3 sequence (DNA): TGTGCCAGCAGTTCCTCGAGGCTTTACACTGAAGCTTTCTTT. Protein sequence: CASSSSRLYTEAFF. The chain carries TRBV6-5 and TRBJ1-1; D ambiguous. The ends were cut back, 4 bases at V and 3 bases at J, with 12 bases in the middle. The germline V gene encodes CDR1 MNHEY and CDR2 SVGAGI. This CDR3 comprises 14 residues.

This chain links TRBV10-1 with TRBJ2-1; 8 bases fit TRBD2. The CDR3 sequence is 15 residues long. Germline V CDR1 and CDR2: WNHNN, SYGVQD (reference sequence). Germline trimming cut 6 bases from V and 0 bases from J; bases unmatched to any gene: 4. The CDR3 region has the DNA TGCGCCAGCAGCCAGCGGGGGAGCTCCTACAATGAGCAGTTCTTC. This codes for CASSQRGSSYNEQFF.

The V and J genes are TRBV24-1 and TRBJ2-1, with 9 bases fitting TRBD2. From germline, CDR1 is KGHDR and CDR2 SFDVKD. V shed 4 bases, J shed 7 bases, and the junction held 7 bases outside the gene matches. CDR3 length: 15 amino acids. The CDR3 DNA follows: TGTGCCACCAGTGACCGCGGGGGGGCCAATAATGAGCAGTTCTTC. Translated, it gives CATSDRGGANNEQFF.

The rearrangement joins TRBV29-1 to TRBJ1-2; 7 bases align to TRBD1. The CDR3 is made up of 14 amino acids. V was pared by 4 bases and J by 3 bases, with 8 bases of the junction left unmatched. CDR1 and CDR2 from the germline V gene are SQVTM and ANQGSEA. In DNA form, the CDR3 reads TGCAGCGTTGTCAGGGGGGCCTCTGACTATGGCTACACCTTC. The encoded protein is CSVVRGASDYGYTF.

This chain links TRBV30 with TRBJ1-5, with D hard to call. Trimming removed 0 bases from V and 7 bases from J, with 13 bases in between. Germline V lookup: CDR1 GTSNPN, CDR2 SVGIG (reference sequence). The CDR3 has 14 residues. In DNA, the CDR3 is TGTGCCTGGAGTGTGGGAACCTCGGGGCAGCCCCAGCATTTT. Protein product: CAWSVGTSGQPQHF.

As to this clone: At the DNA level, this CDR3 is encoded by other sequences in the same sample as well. The CDR3 DNA reads as TGCAGTGCTAGTCGACAGGGTGGCAATCAGCCCCAGCATTTT. Residues: CSASRQGGNQPQHF. The chain carries TRBV20-1 and TRBJ1-5, with 7 bases lining up with TRBD1. The CDR3 sequence is 14 residues long. CDR1 and CDR2 from the germline V gene are DFQATT and SNEGSKA (reference sequence). V dropped 3 bases and J dropped 2; count of bases not matched to a gene: 4.

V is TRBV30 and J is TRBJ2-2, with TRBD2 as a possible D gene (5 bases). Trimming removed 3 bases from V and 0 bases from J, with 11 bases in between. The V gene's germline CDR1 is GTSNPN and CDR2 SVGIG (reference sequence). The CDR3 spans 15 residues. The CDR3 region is CAWSASPTNTGELFF. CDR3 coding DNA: TGTGCCTGGAGCGCTAGCCCTACGAACACCGGGGAGCTGTTTTTT.

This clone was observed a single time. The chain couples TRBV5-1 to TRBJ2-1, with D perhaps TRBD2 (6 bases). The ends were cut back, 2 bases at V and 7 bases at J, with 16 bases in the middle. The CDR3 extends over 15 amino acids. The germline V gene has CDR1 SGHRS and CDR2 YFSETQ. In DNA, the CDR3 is TGCGCCAGCAGCTTAGGAGGGGCGTTAGGAAATGAGCAGTTCTTC. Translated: CASSLGGALGNEQFF.

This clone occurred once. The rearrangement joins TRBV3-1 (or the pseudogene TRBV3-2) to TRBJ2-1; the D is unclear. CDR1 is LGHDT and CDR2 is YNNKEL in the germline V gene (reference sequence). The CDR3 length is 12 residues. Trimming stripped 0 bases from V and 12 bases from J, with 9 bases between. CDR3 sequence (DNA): TGTGCCAGCAGCCAAGACCAACAAATGCAGTTCTTC. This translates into CASSQDQQMQFF.

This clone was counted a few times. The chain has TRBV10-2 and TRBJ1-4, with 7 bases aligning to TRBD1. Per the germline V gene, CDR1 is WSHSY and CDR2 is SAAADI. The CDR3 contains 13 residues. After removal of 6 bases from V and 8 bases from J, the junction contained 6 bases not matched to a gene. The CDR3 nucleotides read TGCGCCAGCAGAGACAGGGTCGGGGAAAAACTGTTTTTT. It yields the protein CASRDRVGEKLFF.

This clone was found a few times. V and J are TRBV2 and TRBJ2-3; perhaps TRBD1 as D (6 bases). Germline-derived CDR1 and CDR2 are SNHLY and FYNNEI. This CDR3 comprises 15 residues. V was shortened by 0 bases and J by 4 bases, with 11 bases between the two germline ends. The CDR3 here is CASSEATGSPDTQYF. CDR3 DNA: TGTGCCAGCAGTGAAGCCACAGGGAGCCCAGATACGCAGTATTTT. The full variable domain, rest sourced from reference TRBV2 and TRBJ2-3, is EPEVTQTPSHQVTQMGQEVILRCVPISNHLYFYWYRQILGQKVEFLVSFYNNEISEKSEIFDDQFSVERPDGSNFTLKIRSTKLEDSAMYFCASSEATGSPDTQYFGPGTRLTVL.

CDR3: CASSLLQGSEQYF. The CDR3 nucleotides are TGTGCCAGCAGCTTATTGCAGGGATCCGAGCAGTACTTC. The V and J genes are TRBV7-3 and TRBJ2-7; D might be TRBD1 (5 bases). The CDR3 extends over 13 amino acids. Trimming cost V 2 bases and J 6 bases, with 11 bases left between them. Germline V CDR1 and CDR2: SGHTA, FQGTGA.

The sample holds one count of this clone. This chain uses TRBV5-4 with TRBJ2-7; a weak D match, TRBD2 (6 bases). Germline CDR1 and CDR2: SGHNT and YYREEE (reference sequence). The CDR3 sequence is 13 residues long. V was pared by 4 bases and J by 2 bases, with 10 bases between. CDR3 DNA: TGTGCCAGCAGCCTGACGGGGGCCTACGAGCAGTACTTC. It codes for CASSLTGAYEQYF. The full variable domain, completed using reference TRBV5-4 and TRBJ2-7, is ETGVTQSPTHLIKTRGQQVTLRCSSQSGHNTVSWYQQALGQGPQFIFQYYREEENGRGNFPPRFSGLQFPNYSSELNVNALELDDSALYLCASSLTGAYEQYFGPGTRLTVT.

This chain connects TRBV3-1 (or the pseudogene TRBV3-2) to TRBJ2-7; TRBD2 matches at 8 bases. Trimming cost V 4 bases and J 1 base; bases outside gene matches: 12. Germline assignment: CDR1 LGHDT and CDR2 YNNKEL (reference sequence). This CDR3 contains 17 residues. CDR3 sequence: CASSRRLPGLGSYEQYF. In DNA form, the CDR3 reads TGTGCCAGCAGCCGCCGACTTCCGGGACTAGGGTCCTACGAGCAGTACTTC.